Shown below are 22 T cell receptor beta chains from a single sample sequenced in a study of T cell clonotyping in hematopoietic cell transplantation. The repertoire was sequenced with immunoSEQ multiplex PCR; TCRdb's copy has only in-frame clones and lacks some. The data contain over 10,000 clones, approximately 70% of them singletons. The sample was peripheral blood mononuclear cells, taken 180 days after allogeneic stem cell transplant. The receptors shown here come from a male patient aged 60-70 years who had an allogeneic stem cell transplant from an unrelated donor, so the T cells may come from the graft donor. Some clones in this sample may be carry-over from other donors' samples.

The chain uses TRBV10-3 and TRBJ1-2; a weak D match, TRBD1 (5 bases). V was clipped by 2 bases and J by 0 bases, with 13 bases between them. There are 16 residues in the CDR3. CDR1 and CDR2 from the germline V gene are ENHRY and SYGVKD. The CDR3 region has the DNA TGTGCCATCAGTGAGCTCAGGGACCTAGCTAACTATGGCTACACCTTC. Its translation: CAISELRDLANYGYTF.

The genes are TRBV30 and TRBJ2-2, with 7 bases aligning to TRBD1. Germline lookup yields CDR1 GTSNPN and CDR2 SVGIG (reference sequence). This CDR3 has 13 residues. V lost 1 base and J lost 6; bases outside the gene matches: 2. The CDR3: CAWSEGTAGELFF. Here the CDR3 DNA reads TGTGCCTGGAGTGAGGGGACAGCCGGGGAGCTGTTTTTT.

The V gene is TRBV14, the J gene TRBJ1-2; D unclear. Between the trimmed V and J ends, which lost 0 bases and 8 bases, there was a span of 16 bases. CDR3 length: 15 amino acids. CDR1 is SGHDN and CDR2 is FVKESK in the germline V gene. The CDR3 loop is CASSQDLGTQRGYTF. CDR3 coding DNA: TGTGCCAGCAGCCAAGATCTCGGTACCCAGAGAGGCTACACCTTC. The whole variable domain, remainder taken from reference TRBV14 and TRBJ1-2, is EAGVTQFPSHSVIEKGQTVTLRCDPISGHDNLYWYRRVMGKEIKFLLHFVKESKQDESGMPNNRFLAERTGGTYSTLKVQPAELEDSGVYFCASSQDLGTQRGYTFGSGTRLTVV.

This clone was observed once. V and J are TRBV29-1 and TRBJ2-2; perhaps TRBD1 as D (6 bases). The germline gives CDR1 SQVTM, CDR2 ANQGSEA. This CDR3 is built from 17 residues. With 2 bases removed from V and 4 bases from J, the gap between germline ends came to 20 bases. The CDR3 loop reads CSVEIPIWGTITGELFF. The CDR3 nucleotides read TGCAGCGTTGAAATTCCCATCTGGGGGACAATCACCGGGGAGCTGTTTTTT.

This sequence joins TRBV6-5 and TRBJ1-6; a weak D match, TRBD1 (5 bases). Per germline, CDR1 MNHEY and CDR2 SVGAGI. The ends were cut back, 0 bases at V and 6 bases at J, with 9 bases in the middle. This CDR3 has 15 residues. The CDR3 DNA sequence: TGTGCCAGCAGTTACTCGGTGGGGGGTAATTCACCCCTCCACTTT. Its protein product is CASSYSVGGNSPLHF.

A remark on this clone: Germline is not matched at one junction end, which may reflect a read error. V gene TRBV6-1 combines with J gene TRBJ2-3; TRBD2 matches 14 bases. The germline gives CDR1 MNHNS, CDR2 SASEGT. The CDR3 is made up of 16 amino acids. The CDR3 DNA reads TGTGCCATCAGTGGGACTAGCGGGAGTTGGTCAGATACGCAGTATTTT. Translated: CAISGTSGSWSDTQYF.

V is TRBV4-2 and J is TRBJ1-4, with D possibly being TRBD1 (6 bases). Germline CDR1 reads LGHNA; CDR2 reads YNFKEQ. The CDR3 consists of 16 residues. Trimming shortened V by 3 bases and J by 7 bases, and 18 bases separated the two germline ends. CDR3 loop: CASSQGSQEGGEKLFF. Written as DNA, the CDR3 is TGTGCCAGCAGCCAGGGGTCACAGGAGGGGGGTGAAAAACTGTTTTTT.

The chain combines TRBV30 with TRBJ1-2, with 7 bases lining up with TRBD1. The CDR3 has 14 amino acids. Germline values: CDR1 GTSNPN, CDR2 SVGIG (reference sequence). Germline trimming cut 2 bases from V and 9 bases from J; bases unmatched to any gene: 12. CDR3 loop: CAWSPTGHPWSYTF. The CDR3 nucleotides are TGTGCCTGGAGTCCGACAGGGCACCCTTGGAGCTACACCTTC.

V usage is TRBV7-6 and J usage is TRBJ1-3, with no clear D. The CDR3 is 14 amino acids. With 3 bases removed from V and 0 bases from J, the gap between germline ends came to 6 bases. Germline assignment: CDR1 SGHVS and CDR2 FNYEAQ. The CDR3 reads CASSFKTSGNTIYF. The DNA of the CDR3 is TGTGCCAGCAGCTTTAAGACCTCTGGAAACACCATATATTTT.

The chain couples TRBV28 to TRBJ2-7; weak D call: TRBD1 (6 bases). This CDR3 contains 14 residues. Germline CDR1 reads MDHEN; CDR2 reads SYDVKM. V was clipped by 9 bases and J by 0 bases, with 15 bases between them. The CDR3 DNA follows: TGTGCCAGTATTACACAGGGAAGCTCCTACGAGCAGTACTTC. Amino acid sequence: CASITQGSSYEQYF. The full variable domain, its missing parts supplied by reference TRBV28 and TRBJ2-7, is DVKVTQSSRYLVKRTGEKVFLECVQDMDHENMFWYRQDPGLGLRLIYFSYDVKMKEKGDIPEGYSVSREKKERFSLILESASTNQTSMYLCASITQGSSYEQYFGPGTRLTVT.

V gene TRBV7-9 combines with J gene TRBJ2-6; D remains unclear. Germline V gene sequence: CDR1 SEHNR, CDR2 FQNEAQ (reference sequence). Between the trimmed V and J ends, which lost 5 bases and 0 bases, there was a span of 8 bases. CDR3 size: 15 residues. The CDR3 protein is CASSPVSSGANVLTF. CDR3 DNA sequence: TGTGCCAGCAGCCCAGTGTCCTCTGGGGCCAACGTCCTGACTTTC. Variable domain in full (rest from reference TRBV7-9 and TRBJ2-6): DTGVSQNPRHKITKRGQNVTFRCDPISEHNRLYWYRQTLGQGPEFLTYFQNEAQLEKSRLLSDRFSAERPKGSFSTLEIQRTEQGDSAMYLCASSPVSSGANVLTFGAGSRLTVL.

The genes are TRBV6-5 and TRBJ1-5; TRBD1 might be the D (6 bases). With 5 bases removed from V and 4 bases from J, the gap between germline ends came to 9 bases. This CDR3 contains 13 residues. CDR1 and CDR2 (germline): MNHEY, SVGAGI. The CDR3 is CASSGQQNQPQHF. In nucleotides, the CDR3 is TGTGCCAGCAGTGGACAGCAGAATCAGCCCCAGCATTTT.

The J gene is TRBJ1-5, the V gene TRBV28; D is perhaps TRBD1 (6 bases). There are 18 residues in the CDR3. Germline assignment: CDR1 MDHEN and CDR2 SYDVKM. V gave up 1 base and J gave up 5 bases, with 21 bases separating them. For the CDR3, the DNA is TGTGCCAGCAGTTTATACCGGGGGCTAGGTTCGATGGATCAGCCCCAGCATTTT. Protein: CASSLYRGLGSMDQPQHF.

This chain joins TRBV29-1 and TRBJ2-7, with D possibly matching TRBD1 (6 bases). Germline V CDR1 and CDR2: SQVTM, ANQGSEA. This CDR3 region has 12 residues. V lost 7 bases and J 3 bases, leaving 13 bases between the germline ends. The CDR3 protein is CSGGQGNYEQYF. For the CDR3, the DNA is TGCAGCGGGGGGCAGGGGAACTACGAGCAGTACTTC.

This chain links TRBV19 with TRBJ2-4; a weak D match, TRBD2 (5 bases). This CDR3 contains 14 residues. V shed 4 bases and J shed 8 bases, with 15 bases lying between them. Germline lookup yields CDR1 LNHDA and CDR2 SQIVND (reference sequence). The CDR3 sequence: CASSTYLAEDIQYF. DNA for the CDR3: TGTGCCAGTAGTACTTACCTGGCGGAGGACATTCAGTACTTC.

The chain links TRBV6-5 to TRBJ1-3, with D perhaps matching TRBD1 (5 bases). V lost 0 bases and J lost 2, with 11 bases in between. The germline V gene has CDR1 MNHEY and CDR2 SVGAGI. The CDR3 has 16 amino acids. CDR3 sequence (DNA): TGTGCCAGCAGTTACTCCCCGCCAGGGCCTGGAAACACCATATATTTT. Its protein is CASSYSPPGPGNTIYF.

The table lists this clone with a count of one. At one end the junction does not follow the germline gene, possibly because of a read error. The chain links TRBV19 to TRBJ2-2, with 7 bases aligning to TRBD1. The CDR3 loop spans 13 amino acids. CDR1 and CDR2 from the germline V gene are LNHDA and SQIVND (reference sequence). The CDR3 DNA sequence: TGTGCCAGTAATACAGGGGTCACCGGGGAGCTGTTCTTT. Translated: CASNTGVTGELFF. Combining the CDR3 with reference TRBV19 and TRBJ2-2 gives the whole variable domain DGGITQSPKYLFRKEGQNVTLSCEQNLNHDAMYWYRQDPGQGLRLIYYSQIVNDFQKGDIAEGYSVSREKKESFPLTVTSAQKNPTAFYLCASNTGVTGELFFGEGSRLTVL.

The sample holds one count of this clone. The chain joins TRBV30 to TRBJ2-1; 12 bases map to TRBD2. CDR3 length: 16 amino acids. Germline V gives CDR1 GTSNPN, CDR2 SVGIG (reference sequence). V was clipped by 6 bases and J by 7 bases; unmatched bases: 13. The CDR3 protein is CACPGASGRARNEQFF. For the CDR3, the DNA is TGTGCCTGCCCGGGGGCTAGCGGGAGGGCGAGGAATGAGCAGTTCTTC.

This clone was found once. The rearrangement uses TRBV5-5 and TRBJ2-6; 11 nucleotides agree with TRBD1. The CDR3 has 17 amino acids. The junction had 6 bases not matched to a gene; V was cut back by 4 bases and J by 3 bases. CDR1 and CDR2 (germline): SGHKS, YYEKEE (reference sequence). The CDR3 DNA reads as TGTGCCAGCAGCCATCGGGACAGGGGGGTTGGGGCCAACGTCCTGACTTTC. Translation gives CASSHRDRGVGANVLTF. The full variable domain, completed using reference TRBV5-5 and TRBJ2-6, is DAGVTQSPTHLIKTRGQQVTLRCSPISGHKSVSWYQQVLGQGPQFIFQYYEKEERGRGNFPDRFSARQFPNYSSELNVNALLLGDSALYLCASSHRDRGVGANVLTFGAGSRLTVL.

The J gene is TRBJ2-2, the V gene TRBV6-5; a weak D match, TRBD2 (5 bases). The CDR3 length is 13 residues. V was clipped by 8 bases and J by 2 bases, with 9 bases between them. The germline CDR1 and CDR2 sequences are MNHEY and SVGAGI. CDR3 in amino acids: CASFRDNTGELFF. The CDR3 region has the DNA TGTGCCAGCTTCCGGGATAACACCGGGGAGCTGTTTTTT.

The J gene is TRBJ1-5, the V gene TRBV5-1, with D unresolved. The CDR3 has 15 residues. Trimming took 0 bases from V and 0 from J, leaving 7 bases between them. Germline CDR1 reads SGHRS; CDR2 reads YFSETQ. CDR3 sequence reads: CASSLDGVSNQPQHF. The CDR3 DNA reads TGCGCCAGCAGCTTGGACGGAGTTAGCAATCAGCCCCAGCATTTT.

This chain connects TRBV6-5 to TRBJ2-7; 7 bases agree with TRBD2. Trimming cost V 2 bases and J 5 bases; bases outside gene matches: 9. Germline CDR1 MNHEY, CDR2 SVGAGI. The CDR3 totals 15 residues. The CDR3 nucleotides are TGTGCCAGCAGTTACATCCCGGGAGGAACAGACGAGCAGTACTTC. This sequence encodes CASSYIPGGTDEQYF.